A single sample is the source of the 18 T cell receptor beta chains below, sequenced in a study of cytomegalovirus exposure and HLA in healthy donors. Primers: 60 Vbeta forward and 13 Jbeta reverse. Clones were sequenced by immunoSEQ multiplex PCR, and TCRdb holds only the in-frame ones, with some missing. Found here are some 180,000 clones, over 70% of them singletons; the top ten hold roughly 2.8%. The sample comprised PBMCs. All receptors derive from a male donor in good health and CMV-seronegative.

CDR3 in DNA: TGTGCCAGCACCGGACAGGGGATACTGAACACTGAAGCTTTCTTT. Amino acid sequence: CASTGQGILNTEAFF. The J gene is TRBJ1-1, the V gene TRBV6-5; 9 positions match TRBD1. Germline V gene data show CDR1 as MNHEY and CDR2 as SVGAGI. CDR3 length equals 15 residues. V was pared by 7 bases and J by 0 bases, with 6 bases of the junction left unmatched.

J is TRBJ1-5 and V is TRBV5-1; 7 positions match TRBD1. Germline assignment: CDR1 SGHRS and CDR2 YFSETQ. This CDR3 is 14 amino acids long. Trimming removed 3 bases from V and 3 bases from J; junction bases left unmatched: 3. The CDR3 spells CASSSGGPNQPQHF. The CDR3 DNA sequence: TGCGCCAGCAGCTCAGGGGGACCCAATCAGCCCCAGCATTTT.

This clone came up a few times. The rearrangement links TRBV30 to TRBJ1-2, with TRBD1 as a possible D gene (5 bases). The CDR3 loop spans 13 amino acids. The germline gives CDR1 GTSNPN, CDR2 SVGIG (reference sequence). Trimming took 4 bases from V and 8 from J, leaving 17 bases between them. CDR3 region: CAWIGRVKRGYTF. The CDR3 bases are TGTGCCTGGATCGGCAGGGTCAAAAGGGGCTACACCTTC.

In DNA form, the CDR3 reads TGTGCCAGCAGTGAGAGCCACAGGGGGGCTTCACCCCTCCACTTT. Residues: CASSESHRGASPLHF. J is TRBJ1-6 and V is TRBV25-1; 8 nucleotides align to TRBD1. The CDR3 runs to 15 residues. V dropped 3 bases and J dropped 9; count of bases not matched to a gene: 7. From germline, CDR1 is MGHDK and CDR2 SYGVNS.

The V and J genes are TRBV11-3 and TRBJ1-1, with a tentative D call TRBD1 (6 bases). V lost 4 bases and J lost 5, with 14 bases in between. Germline lookup yields CDR1 SGHNT and CDR2 YENEEA. The CDR3 is 14 amino acids. The CDR3 loop is CASSWRGGETEAFF. CDR3 nucleotide sequence: TGTGCCAGCAGCTGGAGGGGGGGGGAAACTGAAGCTTTCTTT.

This chain connects TRBV5-6 to TRBJ1-2; TRBD1 is a possible D gene (5 bases). Germline CDR1 is SGHDT and CDR2 is YYEEEE. Trimming removed 1 base at V and 7 bases at J, with 14 bases between. The CDR3 totals 14 residues. The CDR3 nucleotides are TGTGCCAGCAGCTTGTGGGGGGGTAGTGGTGGCTACACCTTC. It encodes CASSLWGGSGGYTF.

The chain combines TRBV27 with TRBJ2-5; weak D call: TRBD1 (5 bases). The CDR3 is made up of 12 amino acids. Between the trimmed V and J ends, which lost 4 bases and 8 bases, there was a span of 11 bases. CDR1 is MNHEY, CDR2 SMNVEV, per germline (reference sequence). The DNA for the CDR3 is TGTGCCAGCAGTTCTCCCCAGGGTACCCAGTACTTC. Encoded protein: CASSSPQGTQYF.

CDR3 nucleotide sequence: TGTGCCAGTAGTCTCGGGAGCGGGACAGGCAATTCACCCCTCCACTTT. Translation: CASSLGSGTGNSPLHF. This chain connects TRBV19 to TRBJ1-6; 8 nucleotides match TRBD1. Germline V gives CDR1 LNHDA, CDR2 SQIVND (reference sequence). The CDR3 loop spans 16 amino acids. Trimming took 5 bases from V and 7 from J; bases not matched to a gene: 10. Variable domain in full (rest from reference TRBV19 and TRBJ1-6): DGGITQSPKYLFRKEGQNVTLSCEQNLNHDAMYWYRQDPGQGLRLIYYSQIVNDFQKGDIAEGYSVSREKKESFPLTVTSAQKNPTAFYLCASSLGSGTGNSPLHFGNGTRLTVT.

The chain uses TRBV27 and TRBJ1-2, with 9 bases lining up with TRBD1. With V trimmed by 2 bases and J by 3 bases, 10 bases remained unmatched. The CDR3 is 17 amino acids. Germline CDR1 reads MNHEY; CDR2 reads SMNVEV (reference sequence). In DNA form, the CDR3 reads TGTGCCAGCAGTTTACGCGCCGGGACAGGGCTCCACTATGGCTACACCTTC. It yields the protein CASSLRAGTGLHYGYTF.

The CDR3: CASNYWRGYNEQFF. The CDR3 region has the DNA TGTGCCAGCAACTACTGGAGAGGCTACAATGAGCAGTTCTTC. The gene calls are TRBV7-2 and TRBJ2-1; no firm D call. The CDR3 is 14 residues long. The V gene's germline CDR1 is SGHTA and CDR2 FQGNSA. Deletions cut 7 bases from V and 3 bases from J, with 13 bases between.

The chain is built from TRBV6-1 and TRBJ2-7, with TRBD1 matching 9 bases. Losses at the gene ends were 8 bases for V and 2 bases for J; bases not matched to a gene: 4. Germline V lookup: CDR1 MNHNS, CDR2 SASEGT. The CDR3 covers 13 residues. The CDR3 region is CASRGTGTYEQYF. CDR3 DNA: TGTGCCAGCCGGGGGACAGGGACCTACGAGCAGTACTTC.

The rearrangement joins TRBV28 to TRBJ1-5, with TRBD1 identical over 10 bases. Unmatched junction bases numbered 3, after V lost 3 bases and J lost 7 bases. The V gene's germline CDR1 is MDHEN and CDR2 SYDVKM. This CDR3 is 14 amino acids long. CDR3 nucleotide sequence: TGTGCCAGCAGTTTCCGGACAGGGGGACAGCCCCAGCATTTT. Translated, it gives CASSFRTGGQPQHF.

The chain employs TRBV25-1 and TRBJ2-7; 7 nucleotides align to TRBD2. The germline gives CDR1 MGHDK, CDR2 SYGVNS. This CDR3 is 12 amino acids long. V gave up 4 bases and J gave up 9 bases; unmatched junction bases: 6. The CDR3 DNA reads as TGTGCCAGCAGTGCAAGCGGGGCCTGGCAGTACTTC. It is translated as CASSASGAWQYF.

This chain uses TRBV5-1 with TRBJ2-5, with a weak D call TRBD2 (6 bases). With the DNA end fitting TRBJ2-7 better, the J assignment may be wrong. Germline CDR1 reads SGHRS; CDR2 reads YFSETQ. The CDR3 is 15 residues long. This CDR3 is CASSRTGERSYEQYF. CDR3 bases: TGCGCCAGCAGCCGAACGGGGGAACGATCCTACGAGCAGTACTTC.

The chain joins TRBV29-1 to TRBJ1-1; D unclear. Germline CDR1 reads SQVTM; CDR2 reads ANQGSEA. This CDR3 comprises 11 residues. V lost 8 bases to trimming and J lost 2 bases, with 9 bases between them. The DNA for the CDR3 is TGCAGCACCCCAGAAAACACTGAAGCTTTCTTT. This encodes CSTPENTEAFF.

The chain employs TRBV27 and TRBJ1-2; 8 bases map to TRBD1. V gave up 3 bases and J gave up 4 bases; unmatched junction bases: 10. CDR3 length: 16 residues. The germline V gene has CDR1 MNHEY and CDR2 SMNVEV (reference sequence). CDR3 sequence reads: CASSFAGTGSGYGYTF. CDR3 bases: TGTGCCAGCAGTTTCGCGGGGACAGGTAGTGGCTATGGCTACACCTTC.

The chain links TRBV5-4 to TRBJ2-5, with D possibly matching TRBD2 (6 bases). The CDR3 has 16 residues. Trimming left V 5 bases short and J 4 bases short, with 21 bases between. CDR1 is SGHNT, CDR2 YYREEE, per germline (reference sequence). The CDR3 is CASRHPPGDLRETQYF. The CDR3 bases are TGTGCCAGCAGACACCCGCCGGGAGACTTGAGAGAGACCCAGTACTTC.

This chain uses TRBV9 with TRBJ2-5; tentatively, D is TRBD2 (6 bases). V was trimmed by 1 base and J by 2 bases, leaving 12 bases between them. The CDR3 loop spans 15 amino acids. Germline V gives CDR1 SGDLS, CDR2 YYNGEE. The CDR3 region is CASSVLWGVQETQYF. CDR3 DNA sequence: TGTGCCAGCAGCGTACTATGGGGGGTGCAAGAGACCCAGTACTTC.